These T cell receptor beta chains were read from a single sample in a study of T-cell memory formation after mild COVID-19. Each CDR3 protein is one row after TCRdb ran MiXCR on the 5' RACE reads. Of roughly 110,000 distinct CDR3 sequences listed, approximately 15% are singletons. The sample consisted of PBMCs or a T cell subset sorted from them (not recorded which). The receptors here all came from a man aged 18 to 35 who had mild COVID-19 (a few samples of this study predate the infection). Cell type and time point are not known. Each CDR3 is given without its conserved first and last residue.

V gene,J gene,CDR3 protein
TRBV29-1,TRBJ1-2,SVEAGVVGYGYT
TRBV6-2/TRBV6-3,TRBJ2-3,ASSPRVAAVDTQY
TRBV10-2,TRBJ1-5,ASGDISNQPQH
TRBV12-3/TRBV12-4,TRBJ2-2,ASSDVVNGELF
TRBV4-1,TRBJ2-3,ASSHRSSGGAPDTQY
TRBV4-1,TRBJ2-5,ASRTGGQETQY
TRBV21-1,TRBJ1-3,ASSKNTSTIY
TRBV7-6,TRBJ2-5,ASSSPFGVAAQETQY
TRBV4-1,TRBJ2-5,ASSQSRGFQETQY
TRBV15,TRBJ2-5,ATSRGHGTDQETQY
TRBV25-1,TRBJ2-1,ASSTSPEQF
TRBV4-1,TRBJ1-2,ASSQAATANYGYT
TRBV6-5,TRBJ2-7,ASSKTGYEQY
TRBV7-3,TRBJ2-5,ASSLHGNQETQY
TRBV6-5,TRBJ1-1,ASSYSRSMNTEAF
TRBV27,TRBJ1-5,ASSRGLSNQPQH
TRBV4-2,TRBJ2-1,ASSHSSDYEQF
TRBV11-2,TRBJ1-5,ASSLQINQPQH
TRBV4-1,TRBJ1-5,ASSQGAGQGQPQH
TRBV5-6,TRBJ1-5,ASSSRGLGPQH
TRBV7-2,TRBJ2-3,ASSLTTRTDTQY
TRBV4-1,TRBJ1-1,ASSQEMGGEAEAF
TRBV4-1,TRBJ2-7,ASSYGLAATYEQY
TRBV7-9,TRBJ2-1,ASSRVTGGGAYYNEQF
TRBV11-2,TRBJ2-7,ASSSGTGDFREQY
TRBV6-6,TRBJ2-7,ASRPAGNEQY
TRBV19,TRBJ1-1,ASSIGSVLTEAF